The rows below give T cell receptor beta chains drawn from one sample of a study of cytomegalovirus exposure and HLA in healthy donors. Assay used: immunoSEQ multiplex PCR; TCRdb lists only in-frame clones, some missing. The sample carries some 120,000 clones, 76% recorded once. Sequencing input: PBMCs. The receptors derive from a man in his forties or fifties in good health and CMV-seronegative. Each CDR3 is given with its conserved first and last residue. Fields, in order: D gene, clone size, J gene, V gene, CDR3 protein, CDR3 DNA. D genes are given only for firm matches. Part of the rows lack a size; the others show once, few, many or a class for expanded clones.

D: NA; size: NA; J: TRBJ2-1; V: TRBV4-3; CDR3: CASSPFGGTVDNEQFF; DNA: TGCGCCAGCAGCCCTTTCGGCGGAACGGTAGACAATGAGCAGTTCTTC
D: NA; size: NA; J: TRBJ2-1; V: TRBV19; CDR3: CASSRGLNNEQFF; DNA: TGTGCCAGTAGTAGGGGACTTAACAATGAGCAGTTCTTC
D: NA; size: NA; J: TRBJ2-1; V: TRBV5-1; CDR3: CASSSSGNNEQFF; DNA: TGCGCCAGCAGCAGTTCGGGGAACAATGAGCAGTTCTTC
D: TRBD1; size: NA; J: TRBJ2-1; V: TRBV5-5; CDR3: CASSLAERTGGINEQFF; DNA: TGTGCCAGCAGCTTGGCCGAGAGGACAGGGGGTATCAATGAGCAGTTCTTC
D: TRBD1; size: NA; J: TRBJ1-6; V: TRBV19; CDR3: CASHSGQNNSPLHF; DNA: TGTGCCAGCCACTCGGGACAGAATAATTCACCCCTCCACTTT
D: NA; size: few; J: TRBJ2-1; V: TRBV5-1; CDR3: CASSGDFLYNEQFF; DNA: TGCGCCAGCAGCGGGGACTTCCTCTACAATGAGCAGTTCTTC
D: NA; size: NA; J: TRBJ2-1; V: TRBV5-6; CDR3: CASSLDPPGWNEQFF; DNA: TGTGCCAGCAGCTTGGACCCCCCAGGGTGGAATGAGCAGTTCTTC
D: NA; size: NA; J: TRBJ1-4; V: TRBV6-1; CDR3: CASKFRGIKEKLFF; DNA: TGTGCCAGCAAGTTCAGGGGTATTAAGGAAAAACTGTTTTTT
D: NA; size: once; J: TRBJ2-1; V: TRBV9; CDR3: CASSPRGAPGYNEQFF; DNA: TGTGCCAGCAGCCCGCGCGGGGCACCAGGTTACAATGAGCAGTTCTTC
D: NA; size: NA; J: TRBJ2-7; V: TRBV5-4; CDR3: CASGTGSYEQYF; DNA: TGTGCCAGCGGTACGGGGTCCTACGAGCAGTACTTC
D: NA; size: NA; J: TRBJ1-2; V: TRBV7-6; CDR3: CASSSQGLYGYTF; DNA: TGTGCCAGCAGCTCCCAGGGACTCTATGGCTACACCTTC
D: TRBD1; size: few; J: TRBJ1-4; V: TRBV4-3; CDR3: CASSQDAGGLFF; DNA: TGCGCCAGCAGCCAAGATGCAGGGGGACTGTTTTTT
D: TRBD1; size: few; J: TRBJ1-1; V: TRBV11-2; CDR3: CASSVLLGQGALAFF; DNA: TGTGCCAGCAGCGTTTTACTGGGACAGGGGGCTCTTGCTTTCTTT
D: NA; size: NA; J: TRBJ1-1; V: TRBV29-1; CDR3: CSVGPRQMHEAFF; DNA: TGCAGCGTTGGGCCAAGACAGATGCATGAAGCTTTCTTT
D: NA; size: NA; J: TRBJ1-2; V: TRBV28; CDR3: CASRRTRGSDRYTF; DNA: TGTGCCAGCAGGAGGACTCGTGGGAGTGATCGCTACACCTTC
D: NA; size: NA; J: TRBJ1-5; V: TRBV9; CDR3: CASSGEGGYQPQHF; DNA: TGTGCCAGCAGCGGGGAAGGGGGATATCAGCCCCAGCATTTT
D: TRBD1; size: few; J: TRBJ2-3; V: TRBV10-3; CDR3: CAIRQDRGTDTQYF; DNA: TGTGCCATCAGGCAGGACAGGGGCACAGATACGCAGTATTTT
D: NA; size: NA; J: TRBJ1-2; V: TRBV20-1; CDR3: CSASGQAGYTF; DNA: TGCAGTGCCAGTGGGCAGGCTGGCTACACCTTC
D: NA; size: NA; J: TRBJ1-2; V: TRBV4-1; CDR3: CASSLTGNYGYTF; DNA: TGCGCCAGCAGCCTTACAGGGAACTATGGCTACACCTTC
D: NA; size: few; J: TRBJ2-5; V: TRBV5-1; CDR3: CASSPGTYQETQYF; DNA: TGCGCCAGCAGCCCGGGGACATACCAAGAGACCCAGTACTTC
D: NA; size: few; J: TRBJ2-6; V: TRBV5-1; CDR3: CASSLWDGSSGANVLTF; DNA: TGCGCCAGCAGCTTGTGGGACGGGAGCTCTGGGGCCAACGTCCTGACTTTC
D: TRBD2; size: NA; J: TRBJ2-2; V: TRBV11-2; CDR3: CASSFPSGGIFTGELFF; DNA: TGTGCCAGCAGCTTCCCTAGCGGGGGGATCTTCACCGGGGAGCTGTTTTTT
D: TRBD1; size: NA; J: TRBJ1-5; V: TRBV7-8; CDR3: CASSLDWTGDQPQHF; DNA: TGTGCCAGCAGCTTAGACTGGACAGGGGATCAGCCCCAGCATTTT
D: TRBD2; size: few; J: TRBJ2-3; V: TRBV5-1; CDR3: CASASGGATDTQYF; DNA: TGCGCCAGCGCTAGCGGGGGGGCGACAGATACGCAGTATTTT
D: NA; size: NA; J: TRBJ2-2; V: TRBV5-1; CDR3: CASSSKPADSTGELFF; DNA: TGCGCCAGCAGCTCAAAACCAGCGGACAGCACCGGGGAGCTGTTTTTT
D: NA; size: NA; J: TRBJ2-3; V: TRBV6-1; CDR3: CASSEGAPDTQYF; DNA: TGTGCCAGCAGTGAAGGGGCCCCGGATACGCAGTATTTT
D: NA; size: NA; J: TRBJ1-1; V: TRBV2; CDR3: CASSEAYLDTEAFF; DNA: TGTGCCAGCAGTGAAGCCTACCTTGACACTGAAGCTTTCTTT
D: NA; size: NA; J: TRBJ1-4; V: TRBV7-9; CDR3: CASWGLGQNEKLFF; DNA: TGTGCCAGCTGGGGCTTAGGACAGAATGAAAAACTGTTTTTT
D: NA; size: NA; J: TRBJ2-1; V: TRBV7-3; CDR3: CASSLSGGGDEQFF; DNA: TGTGCCAGCAGCTTAAGCGGGGGCGGCGATGAGCAGTTCTTC
D: NA; size: few; J: TRBJ1-6; V: TRBV5-4; CDR3: CASSWQGGNSSPLHF; DNA: TGTGCCAGCAGCTGGCAGGGTGGGAATAGTTCACCCCTCCACTTT
D: NA; size: NA; J: TRBJ2-7; V: TRBV5-6; CDR3: CASSFPGSIYEQYF; DNA: TGTGCCAGCAGCTTTCCGGGATCCATCTACGAGCAGTACTTC
D: TRBD1; size: NA; J: TRBJ1-3; V: TRBV6-1; CDR3: CASGTASGNTIYF; DNA: TGTGCCAGCGGGACAGCCTCTGGAAACACCATATATTTT
D: NA; size: NA; J: TRBJ1-6; V: TRBV6-1; CDR3: CASSVVVRDNSPLHF; DNA: TGTGCCAGCTCCGTGGTGGTACGGGATAATTCACCCCTCCACTTT
D: TRBD1; size: NA; J: TRBJ2-1; V: TRBV10-3; CDR3: CAIRGDRALKGNEQFF; DNA: TGTGCCATCAGAGGGGACAGGGCTCTTAAGGGGAATGAGCAGTTCTTC
D: NA; size: NA; J: TRBJ1-2; V: TRBV4-3; CDR3: CASSQDRGQNYGYTF; DNA: TGCGCCAGCAGCCAAGACAGGGGCCAAAACTATGGCTACACCTTC
D: NA; size: NA; J: TRBJ2-5; V: TRBV11-3; CDR3: CASSLDGVQETQYF; DNA: TGTGCCAGCAGCTTAGACGGGGTTCAAGAGACCCAGTACTTC
D: NA; size: NA; J: TRBJ2-5; V: TRBV5-1; CDR3: CASSPIAMETQYF; DNA: TGCGCCAGCAGCCCTATAGCGATGGAGACCCAGTACTTC
D: NA; size: NA; J: TRBJ1-1; V: TRBV9; CDR3: CASSPQQGNTEAFF; DNA: TGTGCCAGCAGCCCTCAACAGGGAAACACTGAAGCTTTCTTT
D: TRBD1; size: NA; J: TRBJ2-2; V: TRBV4-3; CDR3: CASSQDSIYRQGTGELFF; DNA: TGCGCCAGCAGCCAAGATAGTATTTACCGACAGGGGACCGGGGAGCTGTTTTTT
D: NA; size: NA; J: TRBJ2-2; V: TRBV2; CDR3: CASKLRGNTGELFF; DNA: TGTGCCAGCAAGCTCAGGGGGAACACCGGGGAGCTGTTTTTT
D: NA; size: once; J: TRBJ1-6; V: TRBV27; CDR3: CASTSSEGISNSPLHF; DNA: TGTGCCAGCACTAGCAGCGAGGGTATCTCTAATTCACCCCTCCACTTT
D: TRBD1; size: once; J: TRBJ1-1; V: TRBV4-3; CDR3: CASSLGTGRMNTEAFF; DNA: TGCGCCAGCAGCCTGGGGACAGGTCGTATGAACACTGAAGCTTTCTTT
D: NA; size: NA; J: TRBJ2-3; V: TRBV6-5; CDR3: CASSYLAETDTQYF; DNA: TGTGCCAGCAGTTATTTAGCGGAGACAGATACGCAGTATTTT
D: NA; size: NA; J: TRBJ1-1; V: TRBV7-9; CDR3: CASSPGEGAFF; DNA: TGTGCCAGCAGCCCGGGGGAGGGGGCTTTCTTT
D: NA; size: NA; J: TRBJ2-7; V: TRBV5-4; CDR3: CGVSEGGLYEQYF; DNA: TGTGGGGTCTCAGAGGGGGGGCTTTACGAGCAGTACTTC
D: TRBD1; size: NA; J: TRBJ1-3; V: TRBV7-8; CDR3: CASSTDRGWAGNTIYF; DNA: TGTGCCAGCAGCACCGACAGGGGATGGGCTGGAAACACCATATATTTT
D: NA; size: NA; J: TRBJ2-3; V: TRBV7-2; CDR3: CASSRDTDTQYF; DNA: TGTGCCAGCAGCCGAGACACAGATACGCAGTATTTT
D: NA; size: few; J: TRBJ1-1; V: TRBV5-6; CDR3: CASSLLWSTEAFF; DNA: TGTGCCAGCAGCTTGCTTTGGAGCACTGAAGCTTTCTTT
D: NA; size: NA; J: TRBJ2-5; V: TRBV28; CDR3: CASSLPGETQYF; DNA: TGTGCCAGCAGTTTACCCGGAGAGACCCAGTACTTC
D: TRBD1; size: NA; J: TRBJ2-5; V: TRBV4-1; CDR3: CASSHGDRLETQYF; DNA: TGCGCCAGCAGCCACGGGGACAGATTGGAGACCCAGTACTTC
D: NA; size: few; J: TRBJ1-1; V: TRBV20-1; CDR3: CSATGTEAFF; DNA: TGCAGTGCTACAGGTACTGAAGCTTTCTTT